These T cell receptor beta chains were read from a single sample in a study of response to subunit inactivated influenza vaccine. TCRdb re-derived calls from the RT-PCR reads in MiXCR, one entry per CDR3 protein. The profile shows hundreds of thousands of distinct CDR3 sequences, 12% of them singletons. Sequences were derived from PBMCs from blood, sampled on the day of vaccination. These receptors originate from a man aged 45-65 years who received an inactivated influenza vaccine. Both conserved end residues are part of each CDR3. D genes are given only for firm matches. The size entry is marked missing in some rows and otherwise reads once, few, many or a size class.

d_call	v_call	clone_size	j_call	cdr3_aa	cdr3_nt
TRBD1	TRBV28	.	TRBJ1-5	CASSPGGTGVGQPQHF	TGTGCCAGCAGCCCAGGGGGGACAGGGGTTGGTCAGCCCCAGCATTTT
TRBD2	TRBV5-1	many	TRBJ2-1	CASNSGGGTYNEQFF	TGCGCCAGCAATTCGGGCGGGGGGACTTACAATGAGCAGTTCTTC
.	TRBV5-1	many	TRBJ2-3	CARPREIQTDTQYF	TGCGCCAGACCCCGGGAAATTCAAACAGATACGCAGTATTTT
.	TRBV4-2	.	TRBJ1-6	CASRVGPREALHF	TGTGCCAGCAGAGTGGGACCACGGGAGGCCCTCCACTTT
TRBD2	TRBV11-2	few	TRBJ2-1	CASSSIGGGLAGFNEQFF	TGTGCCAGCAGCTCTATAGGGGGCGGACTAGCGGGATTTAATGAGCAGTTCTTC
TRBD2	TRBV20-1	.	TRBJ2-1	CSKRGGGTSNEQFF	TGCAGTAAACGGGGCGGGGGGACAAGCAATGAGCAGTTCTTC
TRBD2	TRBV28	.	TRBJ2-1	CASSGLAGDHPYNEQFF	TGTGCCAGCAGTGGACTAGCGGGAGACCACCCTTACAATGAGCAGTTCTTC
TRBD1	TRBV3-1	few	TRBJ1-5	CASSAGQGGRGNQPQHF	TGTGCCAGCAGCGCGGGACAGGGGGGTAGGGGCAATCAGCCCCAGCATTTT
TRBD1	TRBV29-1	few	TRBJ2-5	CSAKDRARGETQYF	TGCAGCGCGAAAGACAGGGCTCGTGGGGAGACCCAGTACTTC
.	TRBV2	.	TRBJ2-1	CASSLMGTATYNEQFF	TGTGCCAGCAGTCTGATGGGGACCGCTACCTACAATGAGCAGTTCTTC
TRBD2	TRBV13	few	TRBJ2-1	CASSLPSGRSNEQFF	TGTGCCAGCAGCTTGCCTAGCGGGAGGTCCAATGAGCAGTTCTTC
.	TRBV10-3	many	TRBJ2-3	CAIRVGGSTDTQYF	TGTGCCATCAGGGTTGGCGGGAGCACAGATACGCAGTATTTT
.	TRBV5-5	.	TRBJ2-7	CASSLSAGMDEQYF	TGTGCCAGCAGCTTGTCCGCAGGGATGGACGAGCAGTACTTC
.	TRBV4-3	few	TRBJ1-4	CASNGGTNEKLFF	TGCGCCAGCAATGGGGGAACTAATGAAAAACTGTTTTTT
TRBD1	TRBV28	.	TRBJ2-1	CASQGANPNEQFF	TGTGCCAGCCAGGGGGCGAACCCCAATGAGCAGTTCTTC
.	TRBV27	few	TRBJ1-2	CASTGSPGSPYGYTF	TGTGCCAGCACCGGATCACCCGGGTCCCCCTATGGCTACACCTTC
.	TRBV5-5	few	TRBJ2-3	CASSLDTGTYSTDTQYF	TGTGCCAGCAGCTTGGACACCGGGACTTACAGCACAGATACGCAGTATTTT
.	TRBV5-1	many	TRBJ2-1	CASSSYGDSYNEQFF	TGCGCCAGCAGCAGCTACGGAGACTCCTACAATGAGCAGTTCTTC
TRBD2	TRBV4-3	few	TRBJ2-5	CASSRAGRETQYF	TGCGCCAGCAGCCGAGCGGGGAGGGAGACCCAGTACTTC
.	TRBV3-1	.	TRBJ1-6	CASSQVGYNSPLHF	TGTGCCAGCAGCCAAGTAGGGTATAATTCACCCCTCCACTTT
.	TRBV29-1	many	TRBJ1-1	CSVDQGTAFF	TGCAGCGTTGATCAGGGGACAGCTTTCTTT
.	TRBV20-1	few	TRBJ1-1	CSASQGVQQAFF	TGCAGTGCTAGCCAGGGTGTTCAGCAAGCTTTCTTT
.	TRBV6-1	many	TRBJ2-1	CASRPNAWSSYNEQFF	TGTGCCAGCAGACCTAATGCTTGGAGCTCCTACAATGAGCAGTTCTTC
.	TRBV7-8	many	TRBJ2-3	CASSFQGSDTQYF	TGTGCCAGCAGCTTCCAAGGGTCAGATACGCAGTATTTT
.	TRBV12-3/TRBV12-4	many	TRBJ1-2	CASSDTGIFTYGYTF	TGTGCCAGCAGCGATACAGGGATCTTCACCTATGGCTACACCTTC
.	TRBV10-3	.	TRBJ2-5	CAISESETQTQYF	TGTGCCATCAGTGAGTCGGAAACACAGACCCAGTACTTC
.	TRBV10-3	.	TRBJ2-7	CAVTGTTSSYEQYF	TGTGCCGTAACCGGGACAACCAGCTCCTACGAGCAGTACTTC
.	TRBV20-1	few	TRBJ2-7	CSARVYEQYF	TGCAGTGCTAGGGTTTACGAGCAGTACTTC
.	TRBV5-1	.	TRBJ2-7	CASSLRQDRSYEQYF	TGCGCCAGCAGCTTACGACAGGACAGATCCTACGAGCAGTACTTC
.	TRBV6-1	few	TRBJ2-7	CASSWGLRDEQYF	TGTGCCAGCAGCTGGGGACTGCGCGACGAGCAGTACTTC
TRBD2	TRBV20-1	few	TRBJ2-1	CSARGRRSGREDNEQFF	TGCAGTGCTAGAGGTCGACGTAGCGGGAGGGAAGACAATGAGCAGTTCTTC
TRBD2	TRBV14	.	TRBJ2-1	CASSHRLAGASEQFF	TGTGCCAGCAGCCATCGACTAGCGGGTGCCAGTGAGCAGTTCTTC
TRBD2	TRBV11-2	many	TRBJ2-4	CASSLRLAGELAKNIQYF	TGTGCCAGCAGCTTACGACTAGCGGGGGAACTAGCCAAAAACATTCAGTACTTC
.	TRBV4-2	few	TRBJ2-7	CASSQGRGAPDPYEQYF	TGTGCCAGCAGCCAGGGTCGGGGGGCCCCAGACCCCTACGAGCAGTACTTC
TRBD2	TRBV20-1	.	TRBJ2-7	CSARDSGGGYEQYF	TGCAGTGCTAGAGATTCAGGCGGGGGCTACGAGCAGTACTTC
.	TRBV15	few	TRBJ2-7	CATSRDRNEMAYEQYF	TGTGCCACCAGCAGAGATCGAAATGAAATGGCCTACGAGCAGTACTTC
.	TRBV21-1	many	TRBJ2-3	CASSKESGQDTQYF	TGTGCCAGCAGCAAAGAATCAGGGCAAGATACGCAGTATTTT
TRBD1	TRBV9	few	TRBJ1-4	CASSGTGGGEKLFF	TGTGCCAGCAGCGGGACAGGGGGAGGTGAAAAACTGTTTTTT
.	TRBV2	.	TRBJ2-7	CASSRREIEQYF	TGTGCCAGCAGCCGCCGGGAAATAGAGCAGTACTTC
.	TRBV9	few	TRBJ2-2	CASSVEAGGRVLFF	TGTGCCAGCAGCGTAGAAGCTGGGGGCCGCGTCCTGTTTTTT
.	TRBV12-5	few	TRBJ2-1	CASGGAGYNEQFF	TGTGCTAGTGGGGGGGCCGGGTACAATGAGCAGTTCTTC
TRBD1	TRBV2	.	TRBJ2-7	CASSWGTGIDEQYF	TGTGCCAGCAGTTGGGGGACAGGGATCGACGAGCAGTACTTC
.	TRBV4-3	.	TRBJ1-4	CASSQGVRTNEKLFF	TGCGCCAGCAGCCAAGGGGTCCGGACTAATGAAAAACTGTTTTTT
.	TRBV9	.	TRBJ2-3	CASSVMGGSSSTDTQYF	TGTGCCAGCAGCGTAATGGGGGGCTCGTCTAGCACAGATACGCAGTATTTT
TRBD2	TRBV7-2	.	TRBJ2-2	CASSLVGTSLATGELFF	TGTGCCAGCAGCTTAGTAGGGACTAGCTTGGCCACCGGGGAGCTGTTTTTT
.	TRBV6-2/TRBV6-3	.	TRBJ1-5	CASSLASGIPGNQPQHF	TGTGCCAGCAGTCTCGCTTCGGGTATACCTGGCAATCAGCCCCAGCATTTT